This TCR beta chain was sequenced in a study of response to subunit inactivated influenza vaccine. Broader study findings: The authors put forward the suggestion that each seasonal influenza vaccination may bring in only a limited number of new T cells.

A remark on this clonotype: As yet, its antigen is unknown.

Each CDR3 protein is one row after TCRdb ran MiXCR on the RT-PCR reads. The sample includes about half a million distinct CDR3 sequences, approximately 10% seen only once; the top ten take around 12%. CDR3 length equals 16 residues. The V gene's germline CDR1 is SGHAT and CDR2 FQNNGV. The V and J ends lost 5 bases and 8 bases, in that order; junction bases with no gene match: 11. The TCR comes from a man aged 45-65 years who received an inactivated influenza vaccine. J is TRBJ2-1 and V is TRBV11-2; 11 positions agree with TRBD2. The specimen comprised PBMCs from blood, sampled 45 days after vaccination. CDR3: CASSALAGGIYYEQFF. The CDR3 coding sequence is TGTGCCAGCAGCGCCTTAGCGGGGGGGATATATTATGAGCAGTTCTTC.